This T cell receptor (beta chain) was sequenced for a study of CD8 T cells in ankylosing spondylitis. Worth noting for this clonotype: Its specificity is unknown.

V gave up 3 bases and J gave up 9 bases; unmatched junction bases: 4. Germline V gene lookup returns CDR1 LNHNV and CDR2 YYDKDF (reference sequence). The CDR3 length is 15 residues. Study-level points and caveats: Some of the motif variants had earlier been found in reactive arthritis patients' fluid and blood. From matched ankylosing spondylitis synovial fluid, disease-linked clones were reportedly recovered at significantly enriched levels. A CD8+ phenotype characterized the disease-linked clones, which were relatively rare in peripheral blood. Characteristic, it appeared, of ankylosing spondylitis blood was a TCR beta motif of fewer than 10 highly homologous variants.

TCRdb ran MiXCR on the 5' RACE reads and lists one entry per CDR3 protein. The repertoire holds more than 150,000 distinct CDR3 sequences, with around 13% as singletons. The sequence derives from a male donor with ankylosing spondylitis or in good health (not recorded which). This chain uses TRBV15 with TRBJ2-1, with TRBD2 matching 14 bases. Sequencing was carried out using blood, either unsorted or a sorted T cell fraction (not recorded which). The CDR3 here is CATSRTSGGGGEQFF. As DNA, the CDR3 is TGTGCCACCAGCAGGACTAGCGGGGGGGGAGGTGAGCAGTTCTTC.